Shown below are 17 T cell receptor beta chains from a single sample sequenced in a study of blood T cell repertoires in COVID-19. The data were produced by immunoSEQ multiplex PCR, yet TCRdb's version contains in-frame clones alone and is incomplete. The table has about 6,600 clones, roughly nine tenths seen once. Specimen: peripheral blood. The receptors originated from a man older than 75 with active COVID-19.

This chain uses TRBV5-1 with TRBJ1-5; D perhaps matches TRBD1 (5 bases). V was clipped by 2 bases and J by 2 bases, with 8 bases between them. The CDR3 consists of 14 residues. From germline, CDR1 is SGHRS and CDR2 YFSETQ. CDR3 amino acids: CASSFEGGNQPQHF. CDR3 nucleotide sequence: TGCGCCAGCAGCTTTGAAGGGGGCAATCAGCCCCAGCATTTT.

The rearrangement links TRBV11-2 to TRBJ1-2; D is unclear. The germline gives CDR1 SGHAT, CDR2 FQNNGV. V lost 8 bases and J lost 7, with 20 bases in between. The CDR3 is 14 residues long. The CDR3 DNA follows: TGTGCCAGCTCCCCCCGTGGATCATCGGGTGGCTACACCTTC. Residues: CASSPRGSSGGYTF.

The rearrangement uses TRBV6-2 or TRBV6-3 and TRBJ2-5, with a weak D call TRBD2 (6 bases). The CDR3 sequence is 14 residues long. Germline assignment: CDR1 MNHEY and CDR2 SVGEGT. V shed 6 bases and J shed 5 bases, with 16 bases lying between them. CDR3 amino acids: CASSSSGFRETQYF. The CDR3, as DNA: TGTGCCAGCAGCTCAAGCGGGTTTAGGGAGACCCAGTACTTC.

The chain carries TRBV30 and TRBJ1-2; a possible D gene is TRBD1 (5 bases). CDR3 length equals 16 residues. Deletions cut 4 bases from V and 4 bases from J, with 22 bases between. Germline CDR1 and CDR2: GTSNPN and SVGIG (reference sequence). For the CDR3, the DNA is TGTGCCTGGACCCGGGGGGGAGTAGAGGGGTCCTATGGCTACACCTTC. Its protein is CAWTRGGVEGSYGYTF. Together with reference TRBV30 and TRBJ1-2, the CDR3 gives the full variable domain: SQTIHQWPATLVQPVGSPLSLECTVEGTSNPNLYWYRQAAGRGLQLLFYSVGIGQISSEVPQNLSASRPQDRQFILSSKKLLLSDSGFYLCAWTRGGVEGSYGYTFGSGTRLTVV.

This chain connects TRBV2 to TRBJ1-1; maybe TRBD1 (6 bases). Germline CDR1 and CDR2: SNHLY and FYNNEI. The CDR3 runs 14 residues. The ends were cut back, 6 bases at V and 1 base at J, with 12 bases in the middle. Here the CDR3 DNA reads TGTGCCAGCAGAGCAGGGGCCTGGAACACTGAAGCTTTCTTT. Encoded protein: CASRAGAWNTEAFF.

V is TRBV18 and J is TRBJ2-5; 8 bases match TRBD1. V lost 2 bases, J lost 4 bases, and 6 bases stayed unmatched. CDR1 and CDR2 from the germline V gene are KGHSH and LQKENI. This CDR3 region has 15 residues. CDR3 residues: CASSPNQGAGETQYF. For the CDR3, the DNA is TGTGCCAGCTCACCAAACCAGGGGGCCGGAGAGACCCAGTACTTC.

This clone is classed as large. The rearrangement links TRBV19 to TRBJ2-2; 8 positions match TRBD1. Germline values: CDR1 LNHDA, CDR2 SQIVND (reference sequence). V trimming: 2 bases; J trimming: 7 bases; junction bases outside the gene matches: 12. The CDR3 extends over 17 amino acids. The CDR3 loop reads CASSIYFARGQVGELFF. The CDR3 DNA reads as TGTGCCAGTAGTATATATTTCGCCAGGGGGCAGGTCGGGGAGCTGTTTTTT.

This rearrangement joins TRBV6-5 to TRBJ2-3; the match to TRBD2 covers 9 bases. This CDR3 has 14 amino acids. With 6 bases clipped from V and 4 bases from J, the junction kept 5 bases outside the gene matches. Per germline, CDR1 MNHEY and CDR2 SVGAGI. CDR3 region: CASSAGGGADTQYF. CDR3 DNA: TGTGCCAGCAGCGCGGGAGGGGGTGCAGATACGCAGTATTTT.

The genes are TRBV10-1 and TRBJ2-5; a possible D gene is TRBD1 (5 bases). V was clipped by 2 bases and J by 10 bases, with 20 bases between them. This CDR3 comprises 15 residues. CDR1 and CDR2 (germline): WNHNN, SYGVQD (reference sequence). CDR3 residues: CASSEAVAGQEDQYF. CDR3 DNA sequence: TGCGCCAGCAGTGAGGCCGTAGCAGGGCAAGAGGACCAGTACTTC.

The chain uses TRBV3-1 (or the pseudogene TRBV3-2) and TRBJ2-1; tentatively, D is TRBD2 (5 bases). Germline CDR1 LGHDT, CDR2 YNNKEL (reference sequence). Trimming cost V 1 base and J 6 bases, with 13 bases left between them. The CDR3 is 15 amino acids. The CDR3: CASSQAGSGSNEQFF. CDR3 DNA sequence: TGTGCCAGCAGCCAAGCCGGCTCGGGGAGCAATGAGCAGTTCTTC.

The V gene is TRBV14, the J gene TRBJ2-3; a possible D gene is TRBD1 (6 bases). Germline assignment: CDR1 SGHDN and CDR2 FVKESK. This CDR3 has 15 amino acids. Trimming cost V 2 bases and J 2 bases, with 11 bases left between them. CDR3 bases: TGTGCCAGCAGCCAAACCAGGGGATACACAGATACGCAGTATTTT. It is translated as CASSQTRGYTDTQYF.

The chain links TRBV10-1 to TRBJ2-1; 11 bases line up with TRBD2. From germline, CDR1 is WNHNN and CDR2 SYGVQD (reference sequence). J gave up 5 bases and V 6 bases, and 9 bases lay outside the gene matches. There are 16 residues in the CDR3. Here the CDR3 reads CASSKGLAGTNNEQFF. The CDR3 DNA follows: TGCGCCAGCAGCAAAGGACTAGCGGGCACGAACAATGAGCAGTTCTTC.

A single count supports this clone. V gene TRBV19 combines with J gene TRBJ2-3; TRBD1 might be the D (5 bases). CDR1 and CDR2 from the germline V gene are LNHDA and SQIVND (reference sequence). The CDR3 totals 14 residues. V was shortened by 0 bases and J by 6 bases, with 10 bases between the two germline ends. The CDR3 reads CASSIDTGTDTQYF. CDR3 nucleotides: TGTGCCAGTAGTATAGATACAGGTACCGATACGCAGTATTTT.

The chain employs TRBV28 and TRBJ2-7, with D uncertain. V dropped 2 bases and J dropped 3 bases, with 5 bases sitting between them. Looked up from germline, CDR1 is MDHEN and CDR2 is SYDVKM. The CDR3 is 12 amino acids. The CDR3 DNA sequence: TGTGCCAGCAGTTTAACAGACTACGAGCAGTACTTC. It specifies CASSLTDYEQYF.

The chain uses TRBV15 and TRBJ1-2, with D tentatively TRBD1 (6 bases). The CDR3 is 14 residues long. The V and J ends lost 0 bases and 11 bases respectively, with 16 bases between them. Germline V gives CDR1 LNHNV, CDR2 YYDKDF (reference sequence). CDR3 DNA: TGTGCCACCAGCAGAGAGGGTGGGGGCGCAAGTTACACCTTC. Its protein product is CATSREGGGASYTF.

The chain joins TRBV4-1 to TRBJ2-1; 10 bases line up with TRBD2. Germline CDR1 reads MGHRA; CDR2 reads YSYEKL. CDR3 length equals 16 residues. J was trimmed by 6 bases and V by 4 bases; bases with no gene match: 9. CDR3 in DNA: TGCGCCAGCAGCCTCCTAGCGGGAGAGGTAGGCAATGAGCAGTTCTTC. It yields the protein CASSLLAGEVGNEQFF.

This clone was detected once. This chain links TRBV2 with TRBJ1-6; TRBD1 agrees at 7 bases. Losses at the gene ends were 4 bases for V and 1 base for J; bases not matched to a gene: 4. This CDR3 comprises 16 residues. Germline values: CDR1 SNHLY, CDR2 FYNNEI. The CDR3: CASSARQGSYNSPLHF. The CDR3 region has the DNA TGTGCCAGCAGTGCGCGACAGGGATCCTATAATTCACCCCTCCACTTT. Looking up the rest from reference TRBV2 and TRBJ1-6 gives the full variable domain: EPEVTQTPSHQVTQMGQEVILRCVPISNHLYFYWYRQILGQKVEFLVSFYNNEISEKSEIFDDQFSVERPDGSNFTLKIRSTKLEDSAMYFCASSARQGSYNSPLHFGNGTRLTVT.